This T cell receptor beta chain came from a study of blood T cells in healthy people across ages. Study observations and caveats: Leaving the PBMCs unsorted stopped any conclusive comparison of naive versus antigen-experienced cells.

A sample-barcoded 5' primer and a J-beta primer mix were used in a second PCR of roughly 6 to 11 cycles. TCRdb re-analysed the 5' RACE reads in MiXCR, keeping a single row per CDR3 protein. Among around 1,800,000 distinct CDR3 sequences listed, roughly two fifths were seen once. In this sample, this clonotype turned up a few times. Its antigen is undetermined. The study drew donors from healthy Caucasian individuals in Russia aged roughly 6 to 100. Researchers collected around 10 milliliters of peripheral blood from every single donor. The CDR3 sequence is 14 residues long. Germline V gives CDR1 LNHDA, CDR2 SQIVND (reference sequence). The trim removed 2 bases at V and 3 bases at J, leaving 2 bases unmatched.

V gene TRBV19 combines with J gene TRBJ2-3; 7 nucleotides align to TRBD1. The TCR originated in a human donor in good health. The sequenced sample consisted of blood. CDR3 DNA: TGTGCCAGTAGTATACAGGGGGTAACAGATACGCAGTATTTT. Translating it yields CASSIQGVTDTQYF.